Listed below are T cell receptor beta chains from one sample, sequenced in a study of OX40 agonist ivuxolimab in advanced cancers. Assay used: immunoSEQ multiplex PCR; TCRdb lists only in-frame clones, some missing. There are 95,000 to 150,000 clones in the sample; 93% occur only once, and over 0.15% lies in the top ten. The sequencing used CD4+ or CD8+ T cells sorted from blood, collected in a trial of the OX40 agonist ivuxolimab. The receptors derive from an adult with an advanced solid tumor such as melanoma, head and neck, liver or kidney cancer. CDR3s include the opening cysteine and the closing phenylalanine or tryptophan. Fields, in order: D gene, J gene, clone size, V gene, CDR3 DNA, CDR3 protein. A D gene is named only where the DNA matches it firmly. Not all rows give a size; the values are once, few, many and, for expanded clones, a class.

d_call: TRBD2; j_call: TRBJ2-5; clone_size: -; v_call: TRBV28; cdr3_nt: TGTGCCAGCCTTGCCAAGCGGGGTTGGGAGACCCAGTACTTC; cdr3_aa: CASLAKRGWETQYF
d_call: -; j_call: TRBJ2-7; clone_size: -; v_call: TRBV7-9; cdr3_nt: TGTGCCAGCAGCCAGACCGGGACGGGTCTCTACGAGCAGTACTTC; cdr3_aa: CASSQTGTGLYEQYF
d_call: TRBD2; j_call: TRBJ2-1; clone_size: -; v_call: TRBV9; cdr3_nt: TGTGCCAGCAGCGCCACGGGACTAGCGGGAAGAGTTGAGCAGTTCTTC; cdr3_aa: CASSATGLAGRVEQFF
d_call: -; j_call: TRBJ1-1; clone_size: -; v_call: TRBV19; cdr3_nt: TGTGCCAGTAGTATTAGACCGAGACTCAAGAGCACTGAAGCTTTCTTT; cdr3_aa: CASSIRPRLKSTEAFF
d_call: TRBD1; j_call: TRBJ1-1; clone_size: -; v_call: TRBV7-2; cdr3_nt: TGTGCCAGCAGCTTAGTACCGGGACAGGAAGCTTTCTTT; cdr3_aa: CASSLVPGQEAFF
d_call: TRBD2; j_call: TRBJ2-1; clone_size: -; v_call: TRBV19; cdr3_nt: TGTGCCAGTAGTACAGAACTTATAGCGGGAGGGGGGTATAATGAGCAGTTCTTC; cdr3_aa: CASSTELIAGGGYNEQFF
d_call: TRBD1; j_call: TRBJ1-1; clone_size: -; v_call: TRBV5-4; cdr3_nt: TGTGCCAGCAGCTTGGGCGGGACAGGGGAAGCTTTCTTT; cdr3_aa: CASSLGGTGEAFF
d_call: -; j_call: TRBJ1-3; clone_size: -; v_call: TRBV18; cdr3_nt: TGTGCCAGCTCGGACCGTGGGACGGACTCTGGAAACACCATATATTTT; cdr3_aa: CASSDRGTDSGNTIYF
d_call: -; j_call: TRBJ1-5; clone_size: once; v_call: TRBV18; cdr3_nt: TGTGCCAGCTCACCAATAGGCAGCAATCAGCCCCAGCATTTT; cdr3_aa: CASSPIGSNQPQHF
d_call: -; j_call: TRBJ2-3; clone_size: -; v_call: TRBV9; cdr3_nt: TGTGCCAGCAGCGCCCAACGGATGGTCGGCACAGATACGCAGTATTTT; cdr3_aa: CASSAQRMVGTDTQYF
d_call: -; j_call: TRBJ2-1; clone_size: -; v_call: TRBV5-1; cdr3_nt: TGCGCCAGCAGCGCCAAACCACCGAACAATGAGCAGTTCTTC; cdr3_aa: CASSAKPPNNEQFF
d_call: -; j_call: TRBJ2-3; clone_size: -; v_call: TRBV7-9; cdr3_nt: TGTGCCAGCAGCTTAGAAGCGACAGGCCTTACAGATACGCAGTATTTT; cdr3_aa: CASSLEATGLTDTQYF
d_call: TRBD2; j_call: TRBJ2-4; clone_size: -; v_call: TRBV6-6; cdr3_nt: TGTGCCAGCACCACGGGACTAGCTGCCAAAAACATTCAGTACTTC; cdr3_aa: CASTTGLAAKNIQYF
d_call: TRBD1; j_call: TRBJ1-1; clone_size: -; v_call: TRBV7-9; cdr3_nt: TGTGCCAGCAGCCGACAGGGTCTCACTGAAGCTTTCTTT; cdr3_aa: CASSRQGLTEAFF
d_call: -; j_call: TRBJ1-4; clone_size: once; v_call: TRBV19; cdr3_nt: TGTGCCAGTGGGTTGACAGCAACTAATGAAAAACTGTTTTTT; cdr3_aa: CASGLTATNEKLFF
d_call: -; j_call: TRBJ2-7; clone_size: -; v_call: TRBV11-2; cdr3_nt: TGTGCCAGCAGCTTAGCTCTGAATCCAACGTACGAGCAGTACTTC; cdr3_aa: CASSLALNPTYEQYF
d_call: -; j_call: TRBJ2-7; clone_size: -; v_call: TRBV18; cdr3_nt: TGTGCCAGTCTGGATGGGGCCTACGAGCAGTACTTC; cdr3_aa: CASLDGAYEQYF
d_call: -; j_call: TRBJ1-3; clone_size: -; v_call: TRBV6-5; cdr3_nt: TGTGCCAGCAGTTACGGGGGGGGAGGAAACACCATATATTTT; cdr3_aa: CASSYGGGGNTIYF
d_call: -; j_call: TRBJ2-5; clone_size: -; v_call: TRBV7-2; cdr3_nt: TGTGCCAGCAACTTAGACGCCACAGAGACCCAGTACTTC; cdr3_aa: CASNLDATETQYF
d_call: -; j_call: TRBJ2-2; clone_size: few; v_call: TRBV7-6; cdr3_nt: TGTGCCAGCAGCTTAATCAGGTCCGGGGAGCTGTTTTTT; cdr3_aa: CASSLIRSGELFF
d_call: TRBD2; j_call: TRBJ2-3; clone_size: -; v_call: TRBV5-4; cdr3_nt: TGTGCCAGCAGCTACCCGACTAGCAGGTTCACAGATACGCAGTATTTT; cdr3_aa: CASSYPTSRFTDTQYF
d_call: -; j_call: TRBJ1-3; clone_size: -; v_call: TRBV15; cdr3_nt: TGTGCCACCAGCAGAGATAACACCATATATTTT; cdr3_aa: CATSRDNTIYF
d_call: -; j_call: TRBJ1-2; clone_size: -; v_call: TRBV27; cdr3_nt: TGTGCCAGCAGTTGGATGCCCTATGGCTACACCTTC; cdr3_aa: CASSWMPYGYTF
d_call: -; j_call: TRBJ2-1; clone_size: -; v_call: TRBV11-3; cdr3_nt: TGTGCCAGCAGCCCAGGCGCGGGACACCCTGACTACAATGAGCAGTTCTTC; cdr3_aa: CASSPGAGHPDYNEQFF
d_call: TRBD2; j_call: TRBJ2-7; clone_size: -; v_call: TRBV5-1; cdr3_nt: TGCGCCAGCAGCTTGGGGGGACTAGCGGGATCTGCCTACGAGCAGTACTTC; cdr3_aa: CASSLGGLAGSAYEQYF
d_call: TRBD1; j_call: TRBJ2-5; clone_size: once; v_call: TRBV7-2; cdr3_nt: TGTGCCAGCAGCTTATCGGACAGGTCTGAAGAGACCCAGTACTTC; cdr3_aa: CASSLSDRSEETQYF
d_call: TRBD1; j_call: TRBJ1-1; clone_size: -; v_call: TRBV11-3; cdr3_nt: TGTGCCAGCAGTCCCGGGACAGTGAACACTGAAGCTTTCTTT; cdr3_aa: CASSPGTVNTEAFF
d_call: -; j_call: TRBJ2-5; clone_size: -; v_call: TRBV5-4; cdr3_nt: TGTGCCAGCAGCTTGTTTTCTAGCGGAGGGGGGACCCAGTACTTC; cdr3_aa: CASSLFSSGGGTQYF